These T cell receptor beta chains were read from a single sample in a study of blood T cells in healthy people across ages. A single record per CDR3 protein comes from TCRdb applying MiXCR to the 5' RACE reads. The data hold more than 800,000 distinct CDR3 sequences, with 35% to 55% observed a single time. Sequencing input: blood. Source of these receptors: a woman in her fifties or sixties in good health. The CDR3 runs from the conserved cysteine through the conserved F or W. The D gene is left open where the match is weak. Clone size is shown for a subset of rows, as once, few, many or a class of expanded clone.

TGCAGTGCTAGGGCGACTAGCGGGAACCTTATCTACGAGCAGTACTTC	CSARATSGNLIYEQYF	16	TRBV20-1	few	TRBJ2-7	TRBD2
TGTGCCAGCAGCCGAGGGGTTAGCGGAAGACCCTCCTACAATGAGCAGTTCTTC	CASSRGVSGRPSYNEQFF	18	TRBV12-3/TRBV12-4	once	TRBJ2-1	.
TGCGCCAGCAGCTTCCTGACCTCAAGCACAGATACGCAGTATTTT	CASSFLTSSTDTQYF	15	TRBV5-1	.	TRBJ2-3	.
TGTGCCAGCAGCCAGACTAGCGTTCTCTACAATGAGCAGTTCTTC	CASSQTSVLYNEQFF	15	TRBV7-3	.	TRBJ2-1	TRBD2
TGTGCCAGCTCCTTCGGGGGGGGTAATGGCTACACCTTC	CASSFGGGNGYTF	13	TRBV12-3/TRBV12-4	few	TRBJ1-2	.
TGCAGTGCTTCGGGACTAGCGGGAATTGGCTACGAGCAGTTCTTC	CSASGLAGIGYEQFF	15	TRBV20-1	.	TRBJ2-1	TRBD2
TGTGCCAGCATCCGAGGGGAGTCTAGCACAGATACGCAGTATTTT	CASIRGESSTDTQYF	15	TRBV12-3/TRBV12-4	few	TRBJ2-3	.
TGTGCCAGCAGCTCGAACCGAGCGGGGGAACAAGAGACCCAGTACTTC	CASSSNRAGEQETQYF	16	TRBV4-2	.	TRBJ2-5	TRBD2
TGTGCCAGCAGTTACTTGCTAGCGGGAACGCGCTCCTACAATGAGCAGTTCTTC	CASSYLLAGTRSYNEQFF	18	TRBV6-5	.	TRBJ2-1	TRBD2
TGCAGCGTTGAAGAGCAGGTAGGCTTGGACGAGCAGTACTTC	CSVEEQVGLDEQYF	14	TRBV29-1	few	TRBJ2-7	.
TGTGCCAGTAGCAAAAACAGGGTCGGAGAGACCCAGTACTTC	CASSKNRVGETQYF	14	TRBV19	.	TRBJ2-5	.
TGTGCCACCAGCAAGGCCACAGATACGCAGTATTTT	CATSKATDTQYF	12	TRBV15	.	TRBJ2-3	.
TGTGCCAGCACAAAAAGCGGCACAGATACGCAGTATTTT	CASTKSGTDTQYF	13	TRBV6-2/TRBV6-3	.	TRBJ2-3	.
TGTGCCAGCTCACCAGCATACACGGACTATGGCTACACCTTC	CASSPAYTDYGYTF	14	TRBV18	.	TRBJ1-2	.
TGTGCCAGCAGTAGGGGTACGCAGTATTTT	CASSRGTQYF	10	TRBV12-3/TRBV12-4	few	TRBJ2-3	.
TGTGCCAGCAGCACGGAACCGGCTTTCCCGGATACGCAGTATTTT	CASSTEPAFPDTQYF	15	TRBV7-2	many	TRBJ2-3	.
TGTGCCAGCAGTTACTCCGTTGCAGGAGGGCACACTGAAGCTTTCTTT	CASSYSVAGGHTEAFF	16	TRBV6-5	.	TRBJ1-1	.
TGCAGTGCTAGCCCCGGTATGGACAGTCGGATGTTTGGCTACACCTTC	CSASPGMDSRMFGYTF	16	TRBV20-1	.	TRBJ1-2	.
TGTGCCAGCAGGATTAGCGGGAGGGCGGACACCGGGGAGCTGTTTTTT	CASRISGRADTGELFF	16	TRBV6-5	.	TRBJ2-2	TRBD2
TGCAGTGCTCTCGGGACTAGCGGGAGAACAGATACGCAGTATTTT	CSALGTSGRTDTQYF	15	TRBV20-1	.	TRBJ2-3	TRBD2
TGTGCCAGCTCACCCTGGGACAGGGGGGATCAGCCCCAGCATTTT	CASSPWDRGDQPQHF	15	TRBV18	few	TRBJ1-5	TRBD1
TGCAGCGCAGAGACTAGATCCTACAATGAGCAGTTCTTC	CSAETRSYNEQFF	13	TRBV29-1	few	TRBJ2-1	.
TGTGCCAGCAGCCAAGAGTGGGGCAATAGGGGTGAGCAGTACTTC	CASSQEWGNRGEQYF	15	TRBV4-2	.	TRBJ2-5	.
TGTGCCAGCGCCTCTAGCGGGTTTTACAATGAGCAGTTCTTC	CASASSGFYNEQFF	14	TRBV2	.	TRBJ2-1	TRBD2
TGTGCCAGCACAGGACGAGGCGGGAACTACAATGAGCAGTTCTTC	CASTGRGGNYNEQFF	15	TRBV18	.	TRBJ2-1	.
TGTGCCAGCAGCCCCTTTGGAGGCTACACCTTC	CASSPFGGYTF	11	TRBV7-9	.	TRBJ1-2	.
TGCGCCAGCAGCCAGGGCTGGGGGGAGAACACAGATACGCAGTATTTT	CASSQGWGENTDTQYF	16	TRBV4-1	.	TRBJ2-3	.
TGCAGTGCTTCCACAGGGGTTGGCGCCCCTTACAATGAGCAGTACTTC	CSASTGVGAPYNEQYF	16	TRBV20-1	.	TRBJ2-7	TRBD1
TGTGCCAGCAGTTCCCTACAGGAAATTGGGCACAATGAGCAGTTCTTC	CASSSLQEIGHNEQFF	16	TRBV6-6	.	TRBJ2-1	.
TGTGCCAGCAGTGAACAGGAGCGGGATACGCAGTATTTT	CASSEQERDTQYF	13	TRBV6-1	.	TRBJ2-3	.
TGTGCCAGCAGGACAGCCTTCTTTAATGAAAAACTGTTTTTT	CASRTAFFNEKLFF	14	TRBV2	.	TRBJ1-4	.
TGTGCCAGCAGCCCCGAGGGGCATACGCAGTATTTT	CASSPEGHTQYF	12	TRBV21-1	.	TRBJ2-3	.
TGTGCCAGCAGCCAAGGGCTAGAGAGGACGCAGTATTTT	CASSQGLERTQYF	13	TRBV4-2	few	TRBJ2-3	.
TGTGCCAGCAGACAACTAGGGAGCTCCTACAATGAGCAGTTCTTC	CASRQLGSSYNEQFF	15	TRBV2	.	TRBJ2-1	.
TGCGCCAGCAGCCAAGAAGTCTGGGACAGTGACTACACAGATACGCAGTATTTT	CASSQEVWDSDYTDTQYF	18	TRBV4-1	once	TRBJ2-3	TRBD1
TGTGCCAGCAGCGCGGCCCCAACAGATACGCAGTATTTT	CASSAAPTDTQYF	13	TRBV9	.	TRBJ2-3	.
TGTGCCAGCAACGAACCAGGATCAGAGACCCAGTACTTC	CASNEPGSETQYF	13	TRBV5-4	.	TRBJ2-5	.
TGTGCCAGCAGCTTCACGGGGGAGTCCGATACGCAGTATTTT	CASSFTGESDTQYF	14	TRBV13	.	TRBJ2-3	.
TGTGCCAGCAGCTCGGAGGGGGCGAGCTCCTACGAGCAGTACTTC	CASSSEGASSYEQYF	15	TRBV7-2	.	TRBJ2-7	.
TGTGCCAGCAGTTACAGTGTTGGACAGGGATTCTATGGCTACACCTTC	CASSYSVGQGFYGYTF	16	TRBV6-5	.	TRBJ1-2	TRBD1
TGTGCCAGCACCCGAGGGGAGGGGGCTAATGGCTACACCTTC	CASTRGEGANGYTF	14	TRBV6-5	once	TRBJ1-2	TRBD1
TGCAGTGCTAGTGATTTTACGGACAGTCAAGAGACCCAGTACTTC	CSASDFTDSQETQYF	15	TRBV20-1	.	TRBJ2-5	.
TGTGCCAGCAGTTGGGTGATAGGACAGGTGAATGAGCAGTTCTTC	CASSWVIGQVNEQFF	15	TRBV6-1	.	TRBJ2-1	TRBD1
TGTGCCAGCACCGACCGGGGGAGGTATGGCTACACCTTC	CASTDRGRYGYTF	13	TRBV6-5	few	TRBJ1-2	.
TGCAGTGCTAGTTCAGTGGGCAATGAGCAGTTCTTC	CSASSVGNEQFF	12	TRBV20-1	few	TRBJ2-1	.
TGTGCCAGCAGCCGCGACGGAGCGGGAGGCAGCTCCACAGATACGCAGTATTTT	CASSRDGAGGSSTDTQYF	18	TRBV3-1	.	TRBJ2-3	TRBD2